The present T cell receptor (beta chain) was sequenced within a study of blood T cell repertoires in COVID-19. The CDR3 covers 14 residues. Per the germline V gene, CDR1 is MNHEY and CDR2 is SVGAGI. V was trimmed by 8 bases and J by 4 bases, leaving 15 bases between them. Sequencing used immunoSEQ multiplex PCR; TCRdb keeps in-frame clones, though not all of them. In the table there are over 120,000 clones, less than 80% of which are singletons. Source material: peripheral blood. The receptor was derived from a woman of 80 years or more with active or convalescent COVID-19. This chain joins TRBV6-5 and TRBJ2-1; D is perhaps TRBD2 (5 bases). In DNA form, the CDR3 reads TGTGCCAGCTCAAAATTCGGGGATTACAATGAGCAGTTCTTC. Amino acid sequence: CASSKFGDYNEQFF.